The 24 T cell receptor beta chains listed next were all sequenced from one sample in a study of control samples from healthy donors and cancer patients (dated by TCRdb to the early 2020s). Libraries came from the immunoSEQ multiplex PCR assay. The table was pulled from immuneACCESS by TCRdb, which kept in-frame rearrangements only. Such tables lose some clones; where checked, under half of the loss comes from unresolved V genes, and the rest has no known cause. The sample table lists 200,000 to 250,000 clones, about 93% of them with a count of one. Of the sample, about 1.4% is held by the ten largest clones. What was sequenced was blood. These receptors all stem from a man aged 50-60 years in good health.

This chain connects TRBV27 to TRBJ2-1, with 8 bases fitting TRBD1. Trimming cost V 3 bases and J 7 bases; bases outside gene matches: 2. In germline, CDR1 is MNHEY, CDR2 SMNVEV (reference sequence). The CDR3 is 13 residues long. In DNA, the CDR3 is TGTGCCAGCAGTTTCGACAGGGGTAATGAGCAGTTCTTC. Its translation: CASSFDRGNEQFF.

Concerning this clone itself: Distinct nucleotide sequences in the sample also encode this CDR3. The CDR3, as DNA: TGCGCCAGCAGCTTATTGGGGAACACTGAAGCTTTCTTT. It is translated as CASSLLGNTEAFF. This chain connects TRBV5-1 to TRBJ1-1, with D unclear. Trimming stripped 2 bases from V and 1 base from J, with 6 bases between. Germline V gives CDR1 SGHRS, CDR2 YFSETQ. This CDR3 region has 13 residues.

The J gene is TRBJ1-2, the V gene TRBV2; 11 nucleotides agree with TRBD1. The CDR3 length is 13 residues. Germline CDR1 is SNHLY and CDR2 is FYNNEI. J lost 4 bases, V lost 10 bases, and 5 bases had no gene match. As DNA, the CDR3 is TGTGCCACCCGGACAGGGGGCATCTATGGCTACACCTTC. This translates into CATRTGGIYGYTF. Combining the CDR3 with reference TRBV2 and TRBJ1-2 gives the whole variable domain EPEVTQTPSHQVTQMGQEVILRCVPISNHLYFYWYRQILGQKVEFLVSFYNNEISEKSEIFDDQFSVERPDGSNFTLKIRSTKLEDSAMYFCATRTGGIYGYTFGSGTRLTVV.

The rearrangement links TRBV27 to TRBJ1-2; D ambiguous. CDR3 size: 17 residues. CDR1 is MNHEY, CDR2 SMNVEV, per germline (reference sequence). Trimming took off 1 base at V and 2 bases at J, with 17 bases between the two ends. CDR3 protein: CASSLFGLSNSNYGYTF. The DNA for the CDR3 is TGTGCCAGCAGTTTATTTGGACTCTCGAACTCCAACTATGGCTACACCTTC.

This clone was recorded only once. The chain joins TRBV3-1 (or the pseudogene TRBV3-2) to TRBJ1-1; D call uncertain. The CDR3 is made up of 14 amino acids. The ends were cut back, 1 base at V and 4 bases at J, with 10 bases in the middle. Germline assignment: CDR1 LGHDT and CDR2 YNNKEL (reference sequence). CDR3 DNA: TGTGCCAGCAGCCAAGTAGGGCTCTTCACTGAAGCTTTCTTT. This translates into CASSQVGLFTEAFF.

The V gene is TRBV19, the J gene TRBJ1-2; tentative D call: TRBD1 (6 bases). Trimming pared 4 bases from V and 8 bases from J, leaving 20 bases between. The CDR3 has 15 amino acids. Germline V gene lookup returns CDR1 LNHDA and CDR2 SQIVND (reference sequence). CDR3 DNA sequence: TGTGCCAGTAGTAGCGGGACTCGGGGGCTGGGAGGCTACACCTTC. This sequence encodes CASSSGTRGLGGYTF.

This clone showed up just once. J is TRBJ2-7 and V is TRBV6-2 or TRBV6-3, with D possibly TRBD1 on 5 matching bases. This CDR3 comprises 12 residues. Trimming shortened V by 5 bases and J by 4 bases, and 9 bases separated the two germline ends. From germline, CDR1 is MNHEY and CDR2 SVGEGT. CDR3 loop: CASSRTLYEQYF. CDR3 sequence (DNA): TGTGCCAGCAGTAGGACACTTTACGAGCAGTACTTC.

Remarks on this clone: The sample contains more than one DNA sequence encoding this CDR3. This chain joins TRBV9 and TRBJ1-6, with D possibly matching TRBD1 (5 bases). V lost 0 bases and J 1 base, leaving 5 bases between the germline ends. The CDR3 runs to 15 residues. The germline V gene encodes CDR1 SGDLS and CDR2 YYNGEE. In nucleotides, the CDR3 is TGTGCCAGCAGCGTAGAGGGGTCCTATAATTCACCCCTCCACTTT. Translating it yields CASSVEGSYNSPLHF.

The chain joins TRBV4-1 to TRBJ1-2; D remains ambiguous. The CDR3 is made up of 17 amino acids. The germline V gene encodes CDR1 MGHRA and CDR2 YSYEKL. Trimming took off 4 bases at V and 6 bases at J, with 24 bases between the two ends. Here the CDR3 reads CASSRQWPGSPRDGYTF. CDR3 nucleotides: TGCGCCAGCAGCCGCCAGTGGCCAGGCTCCCCACGGGATGGCTACACCTTC.

This clone was counted a single time. This chain joins TRBV6-5 and TRBJ2-1; D is perhaps TRBD2 (5 bases). V lost 4 bases and J lost 8, with 21 bases in between. Germline CDR1 is MNHEY and CDR2 is SVGAGI. The CDR3 runs to 16 residues. The CDR3 DNA sequence: TGTGCCAGCAGTTCCCGTCAGCGGACCAACGGGGATGAGCAGTTCTTC. Amino acid sequence: CASSSRQRTNGDEQFF.

The chain employs TRBV28 and TRBJ1-2; 9 bases map to TRBD1. V lost 6 bases to trimming and J lost 4 bases; unmatched junction nucleotides: 6. The length of the CDR3 is 14 residues. CDR1 is MDHEN and CDR2 is SYDVKM in the germline V gene. This chain's CDR3 is CASSQADRGYGYTF. In DNA form, the CDR3 reads TGTGCCAGCAGCCAAGCGGACAGGGGCTATGGCTACACCTTC.

The chain combines TRBV18 with TRBJ2-2; tentatively, D is TRBD2 (5 bases). This CDR3 spans 15 amino acids. Germline V gene data show CDR1 as KGHSH and CDR2 as LQKENI. V shed 0 bases and J shed 3 bases, with 8 bases lying between them. The CDR3 loop is CASSPPGADTGELFF. CDR3 in DNA: TGTGCCAGCTCACCACCGGGAGCGGACACCGGGGAGCTGTTTTTT. Looking up the rest from reference TRBV18 and TRBJ2-2 gives the full variable domain: NAGVMQNPRHLVRRRGQEARLRCSPMKGHSHVYWYRQLPEEGLKFMVYLQKENIIDESGMPKERFSAEFPKEGPSILRIQQVVRGDSAAYFCASSPPGADTGELFFGEGSRLTVL.

This chain's CDR3 is CASTEDRPGKYEQYF. The CDR3 DNA reads as TGTGCCAGCACGGAGGACAGGCCCGGAAAGTACGAGCAGTACTTC. V gene TRBV6-5 combines with J gene TRBJ2-7; 7 bases line up with TRBD1. The CDR3 is made up of 15 amino acids. Trimming cost V 7 bases and J 4 bases; bases outside gene matches: 13. The germline V gene has CDR1 MNHEY and CDR2 SVGAGI.

The V call is TRBV18, the J call TRBJ2-1; no reliable D call. The CDR3 covers 15 residues. Germline V gives CDR1 KGHSH, CDR2 LQKENI. Trimming pared 2 bases from V and 0 bases from J, leaving 8 bases between. The CDR3 protein is CASSPATSSYNEQFF. Here the CDR3 DNA reads TGTGCCAGCTCACCAGCGACGAGCTCCTACAATGAGCAGTTCTTC.

This sequence joins TRBV11-1 and TRBJ2-1; 7 nucleotides line up with TRBD2. V lost 3 bases and J lost 4; bases outside the gene matches: 6. The CDR3 has 15 amino acids. Germline V lookup: CDR1 SGHAT, CDR2 FQDESV (reference sequence). The DNA for the CDR3 is TGTGCCAGCAGCTTTCGGGCCGGGGGGTACAATGAGCAGTTCTTC. Translation: CASSFRAGGYNEQFF.

In nucleotides, the CDR3 is TGTGCCAGCAGCCAAGAATGGGGGGCCAAAAACATTCAGTACTTC. Translated: CASSQEWGAKNIQYF. The V gene is TRBV3-1 (or the pseudogene TRBV3-2), the J gene TRBJ2-4, with D possibly being TRBD1 or TRBD2 (5 bases each). The CDR3 has 15 amino acids. Trimming pared 0 bases from V and 1 base from J, leaving 7 bases between. Germline CDR1 and CDR2: LGHDT and YNNKEL (reference sequence).

This clone has just one count. The chain couples TRBV7-9 to TRBJ2-5, with 8 positions matching TRBD1. Trimming removed 5 bases from V and 5 bases from J; junction bases left unmatched: 7. This CDR3 spans 14 amino acids. Germline V CDR1 and CDR2: SEHNR, FQNEAQ (reference sequence). CDR3 loop: CASSPAGGLETQYF. CDR3 nucleotide sequence: TGTGCCAGCAGCCCCGCAGGGGGCTTGGAGACCCAGTACTTC.

The V gene is TRBV28, the J gene TRBJ2-3; a weak D match, TRBD2 (5 bases). V was trimmed by 4 bases and J by 2 bases, leaving 22 bases between them. Germline CDR1 is MDHEN and CDR2 is SYDVKM. The CDR3 is made up of 18 amino acids. CDR3 region: CASSSIQDFSPVTDTQYF. DNA of the CDR3: TGTGCCAGCAGTTCGATCCAGGACTTTTCACCGGTCACAGATACGCAGTATTTT.

The chain couples TRBV3-1 (or the pseudogene TRBV3-2) to TRBJ1-1; no clear D gene. The germline V gene has CDR1 LGHDT and CDR2 YNNKEL (reference sequence). Trimming took off 6 bases at V and 5 bases at J, with 7 bases between the two ends. CDR3 size: 11 residues. The CDR3 reads CASRSGTEAFF. The DNA for the CDR3 is TGTGCCAGCAGAAGTGGAACTGAAGCTTTCTTT.

The chain couples TRBV18 to TRBJ2-2; D possibly corresponds to TRBD1 (6 bases). The CDR3 contains 16 residues. V shed 2 bases and J shed 3 bases, with 13 bases lying between them. Germline values: CDR1 KGHSH, CDR2 LQKENI. CDR3 region: CASSPRSQGHTGELFF. The CDR3 nucleotides read TGTGCCAGCTCACCAAGGAGCCAGGGGCACACCGGGGAGCTGTTTTTT.

The chain employs TRBV6-5 and TRBJ2-4; TRBD2 might be the D (8 bases). Trimming pared 5 bases from V and 8 bases from J, leaving 16 bases between. The CDR3 extends over 14 amino acids. Per germline, CDR1 MNHEY and CDR2 SVGAGI. The CDR3 DNA reads TGTGCCAGCAGTACGGGAGGGGGCGAGGACATTCAGTACTTC. Translation: CASSTGGGEDIQYF.

CDR3 DNA sequence: TGTGCCAGCGATAGCACAGATACGCAGTATTTT. It yields the protein CASDSTDTQYF. The gene calls are TRBV7-9 and TRBJ2-3; D is undetermined. The CDR3 totals 11 residues. Trimming removed 8 bases from V and 0 bases from J, with 3 bases in between. Germline CDR1 reads SEHNR; CDR2 reads FQNEAQ (reference sequence).

V is TRBV24-1 and J is TRBJ1-3; no firm D call. The CDR3 runs to 17 residues. Germline values: CDR1 KGHDR, CDR2 SFDVKD. Trimming left V 0 bases short and J 8 bases short, with 19 bases between. The CDR3 nucleotides read TGTGCCACCAGTGATTTGCTAAAGGGTAGAACCGAAGACACCATATATTTT. Amino acid sequence: CATSDLLKGRTEDTIYF.

This chain uses TRBV21-1 with TRBJ2-3; the D call in the table, TRBD2, was not verified against the DNA. TRBV21-1 is given as a pseudogene. This CDR3 spans 17 amino acids. CDR3 bases: TGTGCCAGCAACCGGACTAGCGGGGGGCAAAGCACAGATACGCAGTATTTT. Translated: CASNRTSGGQSTDTQYF.